Presented here are 14 T cell receptor beta chains from one specimen sequenced in a study of somatic mutations in cytotoxic T cells in rheumatoid arthritis (dated by TCRdb to about 2017). The library relied on the immunoSEQ multiplex PCR assay. TCRdb took over this immuneACCESS table, retaining in-frame rearrangements with V and J assigned. Such tables are incomplete; in checked studies, under half of the missing clones stem from an unresolved V gene, and the remainder is unexplained. The sample profile shows just under 30,000 clones; 85% to 90% of them were found once. Together, the top ten hold over 7.5% of the sample. Sequences were obtained from CD8+ T cells sorted from blood. The receptors here all came from an adult with rheumatoid arthritis.

The rearrangement uses TRBV28 and TRBJ1-2; tentative D call: TRBD1 (6 bases). The CDR3 extends over 17 amino acids. The germline V gene has CDR1 MDHEN and CDR2 SYDVKM. V lost 5 bases and J lost 1, with 20 bases in between. The CDR3 sequence is CASSTPGGDKYNYGYTF. The CDR3 DNA reads TGTGCCAGCAGTACCCCCGGAGGGGACAAGTATAACTATGGCTACACCTTC.

J is TRBJ1-6 and V is TRBV7-9; D possibly corresponds to TRBD1 (5 bases). Trimming pared 2 bases from V and 0 bases from J, leaving 17 bases between. The CDR3 sequence is 19 residues long. Germline CDR1 is SEHNR and CDR2 is FQNEAQ (reference sequence). The CDR3 loop reads CASSLIERGVSSYNSPLHF. The CDR3 region has the DNA TGTGCCAGCAGCTTAATCGAAAGGGGAGTAAGCTCCTATAATTCACCCCTCCACTTT.

The chain is built from TRBV6-5 and TRBJ1-2, with 7 bases aligning to TRBD1. Germline-derived CDR1 and CDR2 are MNHEY and SVGAGI. This CDR3 contains 14 residues. V lost 1 base, J lost 6 bases, and 5 bases stayed unmatched. CDR3 DNA sequence: TGTGCCAGCAGTTACTGGCAGGGGGATAATGGCTACACCTTC. Protein product: CASSYWQGDNGYTF.

This clone appeared a few times. The CDR3 DNA is TGTGCCAGCAGTACCCCGGGGCCCCAGCATTTT. This sequence encodes CASSTPGPQHF. V is TRBV27 and J is TRBJ1-5, with D uncertain. CDR3 length: 11 residues. V was trimmed by 5 bases and J by 9 bases, leaving 8 bases between them. CDR1 is MNHEY and CDR2 is SMNVEV in the germline V gene (reference sequence).

V and J are TRBV19 and TRBJ2-1; D is possibly TRBD2 (5 bases). Germline CDR1 LNHDA, CDR2 SQIVND (reference sequence). Deletions cut 3 bases from V and 4 bases from J, with 13 bases between. The CDR3 runs 15 residues. CDR3 DNA: TGTGCCAGTAGTATCGCGAGCGGTGGGTACAATGAGCAGTTCTTC. Translated: CASSIASGGYNEQFF.

The J gene is TRBJ2-1, the V gene TRBV27; no clear D gene. The germline CDR1 and CDR2 sequences are MNHEY and SMNVEV (reference sequence). V was cut by 4 bases and J by 0 bases, with 7 bases left in between. The CDR3 covers 14 residues. The CDR3 DNA reads TGTGCCAGCAGTTCAGGTAGCTCCTACAATGAGCAGTTCTTC. Residues: CASSSGSSYNEQFF.

A single count supports this clone. The J gene is TRBJ1-3, the V gene TRBV21-1. TRBV21-1 is termed a pseudogene. The CDR3 spans 11 residues. CDR3 sequence (DNA): TGTGCCAGAAGGAGTGGAAACACCATATATTTT. Protein sequence: CARRSGNTIYF.

The chain links TRBV4-1 to TRBJ1-1; perhaps TRBD1 as D (5 bases). The germline V and J ends were trimmed by 1 base and 0 bases, with 15 bases remaining between them. This CDR3 comprises 17 residues. The germline V gene has CDR1 MGHRA and CDR2 YSYEKL. DNA for the CDR3: TGCGCCAGCAGCCAAGGAGGGAGGGGAGGGATGAACACTGAAGCTTTCTTT. Translated, it gives CASSQGGRGGMNTEAFF.

J is TRBJ1-5 and V is TRBV5-8, with 11 positions matching TRBD1. Germline values: CDR1 SGHTS, CDR2 YDEGEE. This CDR3 is built from 14 residues. V lost 4 bases to trimming and J lost 7 bases; unmatched junction nucleotides: 4. The CDR3, as DNA: TGTGCCAGCAGCAGGGGACAGGGGGTCCAGCCCCAGCATTTT. Translated, it gives CASSRGQGVQPQHF.

The genes are TRBV9 and TRBJ2-2; maybe TRBD2 (6 bases). V was clipped by 1 base and J by 4 bases, with 11 bases between them. Germline CDR1 SGDLS, CDR2 YYNGEE. The CDR3 is made up of 15 amino acids. DNA of the CDR3: TGTGCCAGCAGCGTACGAGGGACTCGCACCGGGGAGCTGTTTTTT. Amino acids: CASSVRGTRTGELFF.

The rearrangement uses TRBV5-4 and TRBJ1-2; TRBD1 matches 10 bases. Unmatched junction bases numbered 15, after V lost 7 bases and J lost 3 bases. Germline lookup yields CDR1 SGHNT and CDR2 YYREEE (reference sequence). The CDR3 covers 17 residues. The CDR3 sequence is CASGLTGGGPLYYGYTF. CDR3 nucleotides: TGTGCCAGCGGTCTGACAGGGGGCGGCCCACTGTACTATGGCTACACCTTC.

The chain joins TRBV7-9 to TRBJ2-3; 12 bases match TRBD1. The V gene end was trimmed by 1 base and the J gene end by 3 bases; junction bases not matched to a gene: 11. The V gene's germline CDR1 is SEHNR and CDR2 FQNEAQ (reference sequence). The CDR3 sequence is 19 residues long. The CDR3: CASSLVGGTGGERTDTQYF. As DNA, the CDR3 is TGTGCCAGCAGCTTAGTAGGTGGGACAGGGGGCGAGAGGACAGATACGCAGTATTTT.

V usage is TRBV11-3 and J usage is TRBJ2-1, with D perhaps matching TRBD2 (5 bases). Trimming shortened V by 1 base and J by 4 bases, and 11 bases separated the two germline ends. The CDR3 covers 15 residues. CDR1 is SGHNT and CDR2 is YENEEA in the germline V gene. Here the CDR3 reads CASSLGWRVYNEQFF. CDR3 bases: TGTGCCAGCAGCTTAGGTTGGCGGGTGTACAATGAGCAGTTCTTC.

The rearrangement joins TRBV6-5 to TRBJ2-2; 8 bases match TRBD1. The ends lost 8 bases at V and 9 bases at J; junction bases unmatched: 2. Germline CDR1 and CDR2: MNHEY and SVGAGI. The CDR3 is 11 amino acids. The CDR3 reads CASQGARELFF. The CDR3 coding sequence is TGTGCCAGCCAGGGGGCCCGGGAGCTGTTTTTT.